Shown below are 18 T cell receptor beta chains from a single sample sequenced in a study of T cell clusters in autoimmune cytopenias. One tube held mixed TRB-A and TRB-B primer pools for touch-down PCR. TCRdb reprocessed the multiplex PCR reads; each CDR3 protein has one entry and no DNA is given. This repertoire includes about 3,600 distinct CDR3 sequences. Each sample's input was approximately 0.25 ug genomic DNA, 35,000 to 40,000 genome equivalents. The sequenced sample consisted of peripheral blood. The source of these receptors is a human donor with an autoimmune cytopenia or autoimmune hepatitis (not recorded which).

Considering frequency, this clonotype is medium-sized. V usage is TRBV6-2 or TRBV6-3 and J usage is TRBJ2-7. The CDR3 loop spans 12 amino acids. CDR1 is MNHEY and CDR2 is SVGEGT in the germline V gene. CDR3 region: CASSFTRYEQYF.

This clonotype is called medium-sized based on its frequency. The rearrangement uses TRBV7-2 and TRBJ1-2; the D call from TCRdb, TRBD1, cannot be confirmed without DNA. CDR1 is SGHTA and CDR2 is FQGNSA in the germline V gene. CDR3 length equals 13 residues. CDR3 loop: CASSFGQVYGYTF.

This clonotype is labeled medium-sized (0.01 to 0.1%) based on frequency. This sequence joins TRBV30 and TRBJ1-2. The CDR3 contains 13 residues. Germline V gene data show CDR1 as GTSNPN and CDR2 as SVGIG (reference sequence). The CDR3 here is CAWTGQEQYGYTF.

J is TRBJ2-5 and V is TRBV4-1. This CDR3 contains 14 residues. Germline values: CDR1 MGHRA, CDR2 YSYEKL. CDR3 in amino acids: CASSQDRVRETQYF.

This chain uses TRBV27 with TRBJ2-5; TCRdb calls TRBD1, which cannot be checked without DNA. Germline CDR1 is MNHEY and CDR2 is SMNVEV (reference sequence). This CDR3 is built from 15 residues. The CDR3: CASRMNRFVQETQYF.

The V gene is TRBV6-1, the J gene TRBJ2-3. This CDR3 is 14 amino acids long. From germline, CDR1 is MNHNS and CDR2 SASEGT. CDR3 protein: CASSEGLETDTQYF.

The gene calls are TRBV5-4 and TRBJ1-5; without DNA, the TCRdb call of TRBD1 cannot be checked. Germline V gene lookup returns CDR1 SGHNT and CDR2 YYREEE (reference sequence). CDR3 length: 15 residues. CDR3 protein: CASSLAPGGNQPQHF.

This clonotype ranks as medium-sized in terms of frequency. This rearrangement joins TRBV5-6 to TRBJ2-7; the D call from TCRdb, TRBD1, cannot be confirmed without DNA. CDR3 length: 14 residues. Per germline, CDR1 SGHDT and CDR2 YYEEEE. The chain's CDR3 is CASSLVGRSYEQYF.

By frequency, this clonotype registers medium-sized. The chain uses TRBV12-3 or TRBV12-4 and TRBJ2-7. CDR3 length equals 11 residues. The CDR3 sequence: CASSLVGEQYF.

The chain's CDR3 is CAISEGAQETQYF. The J gene is TRBJ2-5, the V gene TRBV10-3. Looked up from germline, CDR1 is ENHRY and CDR2 is SYGVKD. The CDR3 loop spans 13 amino acids.

The chain recombines TRBV19 with TRBJ2-1; there is no DNA to check the TCRdb D call of TRBD1. Germline-derived CDR1 and CDR2 are LNHDA and SQIVND (reference sequence). There are 14 residues in the CDR3. This chain's CDR3 is CASNGGRSYNEQFF.

Considering frequency, this clonotype is medium-sized (0.01 to 0.1%). The CDR3 spells CASGLSGVYYEQYF. V is TRBV12-3 or TRBV12-4 and J is TRBJ2-7. This CDR3 contains 14 residues.

The chain joins TRBV11-2 to TRBJ2-7; the D call of TRBD1 rests on TCRdb alone, since no DNA is present to check it. Germline V gives CDR1 SGHAT, CDR2 FQNNGV. This CDR3 contains 14 residues. The CDR3 loop reads CASSKDRVVDEQYF.

Frequency places this clonotype as medium-sized. CDR3 protein: CATSSSGQGYNEQFF. The V call is TRBV15, the J call TRBJ2-1; TCRdb's assignment of TRBD1 cannot be checked, as there is no DNA. Germline V gives CDR1 LNHNV, CDR2 YYDKDF (reference sequence). CDR3 length: 15 residues.

The V and J genes are TRBV6-2 or TRBV6-3 and TRBJ2-7; as DNA is missing, the TRBD2 call by TCRdb cannot be tested. The CDR3 consists of 15 residues. CDR1 and CDR2 from the germline V gene are MNHEY and SVGEGT. CDR3 region: CASSYPSGYSYEQYF.

This clonotype is labeled medium-sized based on frequency. The chain carries TRBV6-4 and TRBJ2-4; the TRBD2 assignment by TCRdb is unverifiable without DNA. The CDR3 runs to 14 residues. In germline, CDR1 is MRHNA, CDR2 SNTAGT. CDR3 loop: CASSERGGRDIQYF.

In terms of frequency, this clonotype is large. The chain carries TRBV29-1 and TRBJ2-3. This CDR3 comprises 12 residues. Looked up from germline, CDR1 is SQVTM and CDR2 is ANQGSEA. CDR3 loop: CSVGVGTDTQYF.

The rearrangement links TRBV6-2 or TRBV6-3 to TRBJ2-7; with no DNA, the TCRdb D assignment of TRBD2 cannot be verified. Germline V gene sequence: CDR1 MNHEY, CDR2 SVGEGT. This CDR3 is 16 amino acids long. The CDR3 sequence is CASSGPGLAGSYEQYF.